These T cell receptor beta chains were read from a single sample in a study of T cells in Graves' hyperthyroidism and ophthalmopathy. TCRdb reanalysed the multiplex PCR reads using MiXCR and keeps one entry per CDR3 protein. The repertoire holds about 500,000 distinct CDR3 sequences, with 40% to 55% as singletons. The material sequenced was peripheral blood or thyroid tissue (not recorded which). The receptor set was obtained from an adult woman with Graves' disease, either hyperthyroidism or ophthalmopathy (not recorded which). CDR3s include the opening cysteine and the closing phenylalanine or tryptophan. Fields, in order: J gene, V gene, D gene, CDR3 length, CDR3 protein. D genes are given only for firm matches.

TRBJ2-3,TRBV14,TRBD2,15,CASSRTSGGWNTQYF
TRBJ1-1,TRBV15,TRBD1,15,CATSLDQGVNTEAFF
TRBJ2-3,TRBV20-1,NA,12,CSASSGIDTQYF
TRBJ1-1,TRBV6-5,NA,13,CASSEAPSTEAFF
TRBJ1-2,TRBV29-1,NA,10,CSVEGVGYTF
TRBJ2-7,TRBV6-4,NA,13,CASSDSRTAVQYF
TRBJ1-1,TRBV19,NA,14,CASTPGTSRTEAFF
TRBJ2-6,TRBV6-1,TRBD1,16,CASSVQGGSGANVLTF
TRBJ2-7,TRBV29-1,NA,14,CSVELRESAHEQYF
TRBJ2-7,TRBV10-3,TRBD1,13,CAISEQGAYEQYF
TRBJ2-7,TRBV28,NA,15,CASSPPLERYYEQYF
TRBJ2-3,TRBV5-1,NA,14,CASSLGGTTDTQYF
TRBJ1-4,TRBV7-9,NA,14,CASSQRTEGEKLFF
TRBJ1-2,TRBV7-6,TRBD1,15,CASSLEVEGAGGYTF
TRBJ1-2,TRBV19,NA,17,CASTSQGSSSSNYGYTF
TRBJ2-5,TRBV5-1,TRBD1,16,CASSIAGTGGQETQYF
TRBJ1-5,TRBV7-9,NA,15,CASSLSPGGNQPQHF
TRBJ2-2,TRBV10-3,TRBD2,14,CAISAAGDTGELFF
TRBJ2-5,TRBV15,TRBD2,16,CATSSYGLAGGETQYF
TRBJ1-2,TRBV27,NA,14,CASSTRRPNYGYTF
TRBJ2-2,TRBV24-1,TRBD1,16,CATSDSGTGATGELFF
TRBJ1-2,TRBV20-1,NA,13,CSAREQANYGYTF
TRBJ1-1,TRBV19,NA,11,CASSGYTEAFF
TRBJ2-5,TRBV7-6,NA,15,CASSLGLAFQETQYF
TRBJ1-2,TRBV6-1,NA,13,CASSEDPVYGYTF
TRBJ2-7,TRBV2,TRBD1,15,CASSDPGTGRYEQYF
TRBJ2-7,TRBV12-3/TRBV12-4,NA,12,CASSYNSYEQYF
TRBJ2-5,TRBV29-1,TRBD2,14,CSVASGELRETQYF
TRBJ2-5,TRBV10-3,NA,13,CASSQGLGKTQYF
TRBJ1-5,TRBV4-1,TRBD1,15,CASSPRTGRNQPQHF
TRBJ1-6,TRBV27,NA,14,CASSPMAGGSPLHF
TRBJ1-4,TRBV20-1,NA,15,CSARDAEATNEKLFF
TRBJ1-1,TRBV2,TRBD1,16,CASSEAGGQLNTEAFF
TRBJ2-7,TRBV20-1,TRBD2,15,CSARDRLAGEDEQYF
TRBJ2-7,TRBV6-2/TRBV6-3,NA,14,CASGRQGLSYEQYF
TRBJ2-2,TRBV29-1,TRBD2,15,CSVPGGRAEGGELFF
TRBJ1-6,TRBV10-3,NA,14,CAISESGSSSPLHF
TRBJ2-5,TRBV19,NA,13,CASSQGLWETQYF
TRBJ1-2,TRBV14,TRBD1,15,CASSIATGGNYGYTF
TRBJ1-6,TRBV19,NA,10,CASPFAPLHF
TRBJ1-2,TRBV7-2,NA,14,CASSLANTGRGYTF
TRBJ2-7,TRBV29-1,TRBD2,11,CTVAGGYEQYF
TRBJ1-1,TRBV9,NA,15,CASSVGWGLNTEAFF
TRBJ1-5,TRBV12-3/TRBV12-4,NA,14,CASSLSRVGQPQHF
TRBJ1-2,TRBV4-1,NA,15,CASSHPTDSAYGYTF
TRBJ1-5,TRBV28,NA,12,CASSLGFQPQHF
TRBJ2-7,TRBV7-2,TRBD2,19,CASSLVAWGLAGGDYEQYF
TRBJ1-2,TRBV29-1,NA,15,CSVEGTLTANYGYTF
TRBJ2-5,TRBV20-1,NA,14,CSASGMGQDGTQYF
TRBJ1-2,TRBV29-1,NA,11,CSGQGPHGYTF
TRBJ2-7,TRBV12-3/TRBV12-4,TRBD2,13,CASSRLAVYEQYF
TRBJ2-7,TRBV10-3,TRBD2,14,CAISPLAETYEQYF
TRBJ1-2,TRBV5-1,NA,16,CASSLMAATSNYGYTF
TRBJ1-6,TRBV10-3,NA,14,CAISFTAGRSPLHF
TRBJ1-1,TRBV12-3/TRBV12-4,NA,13,CASSLAQSTEAFF
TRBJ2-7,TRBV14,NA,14,CASSLRKLGYEQYF
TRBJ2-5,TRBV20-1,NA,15,CSASQALAGPETQYF
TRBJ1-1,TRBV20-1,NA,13,CSARELEGREAFF
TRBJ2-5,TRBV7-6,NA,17,CASGLVPGQRTPETQYF